This T cell receptor (beta chain) comes out of a study of cytomegalovirus exposure and HLA in healthy donors. Background on the study: Counted in an early data release were roughly 87 million unique TCRs from HLA-typed donors. Whole-study findings and limits: The classifier reportedly diagnosed cytomegalovirus status with high specificity and sensitivity. Rates of TCR association differed by HLA locus in a later analysis, with DRB1 highest and HLA-C lowest.

In regard to this clone: Its antigen remains unknown.

V dropped 4 bases and J dropped 0; count of bases not matched to a gene: 1. There are 17 residues in the CDR3. CDR1 is SGHTA, CDR2 FQGNSA, per germline. 60 Vbeta and 13 Jbeta primers were used in PCR. TCRdb's table, derived via immunoSEQ multiplex PCR, lists solely in-frame clones and lacks some. The sample has roughly 80,000 clones, around 60% seen once. Although they were nominally healthy when sampled, donors likely had unrecorded immune exposures. The V call is TRBV7-2, the J call TRBJ2-1; 15 bases fit TRBD2. The sequence derives from a male donor in good health and CMV-seropositive. The sample consisted of PBMCs. CDR3 amino acids: CASSWTSGGVSYNEQFF. The CDR3 DNA reads as TGTGCCAGCAGCTGGACTAGCGGGGGGGTCTCCTACAATGAGCAGTTCTTC.